Listed below are T cell receptor beta chains from one sample, sequenced in a study of blood T cell repertoires in COVID-19. Repertoires were generated with immunoSEQ multiplex PCR, while TCRdb's copy carries only in-frame clones and drops some. The sample consists of around 280,000 clones, about 90% of them appearing once. Sequenced: peripheral blood. The receptors were gathered from a woman in her twenties or thirties with COVID-19, enrolled during active disease. CDR3s include the opening cysteine and the closing phenylalanine or tryptophan. Each record gives: clone size, D gene, V gene, J gene, CDR3 protein, CDR3 DNA. D genes are given only for firm matches. The size of a clone is reported for some rows only, either as once, few or many, or as a class for expanded clones.

NA	NA	TRBV5-6	TRBJ2-5	CASSPLAGPKTQYF	TGTGCCAGCAGCCCCCTCGCGGGTCCTAAGACCCAGTACTTC
NA	NA	TRBV4-2	TRBJ1-3	CASSQEGGSGNTIYF	TGTGCCAGCAGCCAAGAAGGAGGCTCTGGAAACACCATATATTTT
few	NA	TRBV4-1	TRBJ1-3	CASSQDPRLYSGNTIYF	TGCGCCAGCAGCCAAGACCCCCGACTGTACTCTGGAAACACCATATATTTT
once	TRBD2	TRBV7-9	TRBJ2-1	CASSLATSPPLRNEQFF	TGTGCCAGCAGCTTAGCGACTAGCCCTCCCCTACGGAATGAGCAGTTCTTC
many	NA	TRBV5-6	TRBJ2-1	CASSFQDTSYNEQFF	TGTGCCAGCAGCTTTCAGGATACCTCCTACAATGAGCAGTTCTTC
NA	NA	TRBV14	TRBJ2-7	CASSQDPGGEQYF	TGTGCCAGCAGCCAAGATCCCGGGGGCGAGCAGTACTTC
few	NA	TRBV19	TRBJ1-2	CASSTPWGGSGYTF	TGTGCCAGTAGTACCCCATGGGGGGGCTCTGGCTACACCTTC
NA	NA	TRBV6-1	TRBJ2-3	CASSAVTLARRSSDTQYF	TGTGCCAGCAGTGCTGTAACCCTAGCGCGTAGATCCTCAGATACGCAGTATTTT
NA	NA	TRBV28	TRBJ1-1	CATGQYAAFF	TGTGCCACTGGACAGTATGCAGCTTTCTTT
many	TRBD2	TRBV9	TRBJ2-5	CASSVDLAGARETQYF	TGTGCCAGCAGCGTAGATCTAGCGGGGGCGCGGGAGACCCAGTACTTC
NA	NA	TRBV13	TRBJ2-7	CASSRIQGSEQYF	TGTGCCAGCAGCCGAATACAGGGTTCCGAGCAGTACTTC
NA	NA	TRBV19	TRBJ1-3	CASTLREGENTIYF	TGTGCCAGTACCCTCCGAGAGGGGGAAAACACCATATATTTT
NA	NA	TRBV6-5	TRBJ1-5	CASSYSMGGSQPQHF	TGTGCCAGCAGTTACTCGATGGGGGGATCCCAGCCCCAGCATTTT
NA	TRBD2	TRBV5-4	TRBJ2-5	CASSFPLRGGGETQYF	TGTGCCAGCAGCTTCCCGTTACGGGGGGGTGGAGAGACCCAGTACTTC
NA	NA	TRBV9	TRBJ2-2	CASSPRTYSGELFF	TGTGCCAGCAGCCCACGGACATACTCCGGGGAGCTGTTTTTT
NA	NA	TRBV19	TRBJ2-5	CASSIGGDQETQYF	TGTGCCAGTAGTATAGGCGGGGACCAAGAGACCCAGTACTTC
few	NA	TRBV6-5	TRBJ1-1	CASSYSGESTEAFF	TGTGCCAGCAGTTACTCCGGGGAGAGCACTGAAGCTTTCTTT
NA	TRBD1	TRBV6-5	TRBJ2-2	CASSPGAGGTGELFF	TGTGCCAGCAGTCCCGGCGCAGGGGGCACCGGGGAGCTGTTTTTT
NA	NA	TRBV19	TRBJ1-5	CASSIVGGGNQPQHF	TGTGCCAGTAGTATCGTAGGGGGTGGCAATCAGCCCCAGCATTTT
NA	TRBD2	TRBV5-1	TRBJ2-3	CASSNSGGRTDTQYF	TGCGCCAGCAGCAATTCGGGGGGGCGCACAGATACGCAGTATTTT
NA	TRBD1	TRBV18	TRBJ2-5	CASSLTTGGEETQYF	TGTGCCAGCTCACTTACGACAGGGGGCGAAGAGACCCAGTACTTC
NA	NA	TRBV7-9	TRBJ1-2	CASSNPGTTEDGYTF	TGTGCCAGCAGCAACCCCGGGACAACCGAAGATGGCTACACCTTC
NA	NA	TRBV11-2	TRBJ2-1	CASSPGLLYNEQFF	TGTGCCAGCAGCCCGGGACTCCTTTACAATGAGCAGTTCTTC
NA	NA	TRBV4-1	TRBJ2-6	CASRLWSSGANVLTF	TGCGCCAGCCGTCTCTGGAGCTCTGGGGCCAACGTCCTGACTTTC
NA	NA	TRBV21-1	TRBJ2-7	CASSKALSDRGELRASYEQYF	TGTGCCAGCAGCAAAGCGCTTTCGGACAGGGGAGAGCTTAGAGCATCCTACGAGCAGTACTTC
once	TRBD2	TRBV24-1	TRBJ2-3	CATSDGRGVDTQYF	TGTGCCACCAGTGATGGGCGGGGGGTGGATACGCAGTATTTT
NA	NA	TRBV27	TRBJ2-1	CASTWGVSYNEQFF	TGTGCCAGCACCTGGGGGGTTTCCTACAATGAGCAGTTCTTC